One sample yielded the 27 T cell receptor beta chains listed below, sequenced in a study of blood T cells in healthy people across ages. A second PCR, run for roughly 7 to 11 cycles, used a sample-barcoded 5' primer plus a J-beta primer mix. One entry per CDR3 protein results from TCRdb running MiXCR on the 5' RACE reads. There are almost 550,000 distinct CDR3 sequences in the sample; approximately 25% occur only once, and approximately 8.7% lies in the top ten. The same specimen was also included in a second study, on T cells of mothers and their children.

Sequenced input: blood. These receptors were obtained from a boy aged 10-17 years in good health.

About this clonotype itself: One end of the junction fails to match germline, which may point to a read error. The chain is built from TRBV29-1 and TRBJ2-7, with D uncertain. Germline loops: CDR1 SQVTM, CDR2 ANQGSEA. This CDR3 has 12 amino acids. CDR3 loop: CSVEGNSYEQCF. The CDR3 coding sequence is TGCAGCGTTGAAGGCAACAGCTACGAGCAGTGCTTC.

This clonotype appeared a few times. This rearrangement joins TRBV9 to TRBJ2-2, with 7 nucleotides matching TRBD2. The V gene's germline CDR1 is SGDLS and CDR2 YYNGEE. The CDR3 covers 16 residues. V lost 4 bases, J lost 6 bases, and 12 bases stayed unmatched. In DNA, the CDR3 is TGTGCCAGCAGCACCCGACTAGCCGGAGACGCCGGGGAGCTGTTTTTT. As protein: CASSTRLAGDAGELFF.

This chain connects TRBV4-3 to TRBJ2-1; unclear D gene. The germline V gene has CDR1 LGHNA and CDR2 YSLEER. The CDR3 spans 14 residues. V was cut by 1 base and J by 5 bases, with 9 bases left in between. CDR3: CASSQGTDHNEQFF. In DNA, the CDR3 is TGCGCCAGCAGCCAAGGAACAGACCACAATGAGCAGTTCTTC.

This rearrangement joins TRBV4-1 to TRBJ2-1; D not certain. CDR1 is MGHRA, CDR2 YSYEKL, per germline. Trimming left V 3 bases short and J 8 bases short, with 14 bases between. The CDR3 is 14 residues long. CDR3 loop: CASSQSTRAHEQFF. CDR3 nucleotide sequence: TGCGCCAGCAGCCAGAGTACCCGGGCACATGAGCAGTTCTTC.

This clonotype occurred a few times. The chain employs TRBV5-1 and TRBJ2-3; tentative D call: TRBD1 (6 bases). Germline CDR1 SGHRS, CDR2 YFSETQ. Trimming left V 3 bases short and J 4 bases short, with 15 bases between. The CDR3 is 15 amino acids. This CDR3 reads CASSSGHQPPDTQYF. The CDR3 DNA reads as TGCGCCAGCAGCTCGGGACACCAGCCCCCAGATACGCAGTATTTT. The full variable domain, rest sourced from reference TRBV5-1 and TRBJ2-3, is KAGVTQTPRYLIKTRGQQVTLSCSPISGHRSVSWYQQTPGQGLQFLFEYFSETQRNKGNFPGRFSGRQFSNSRSEMNVSTLELGDSALYLCASSSGHQPPDTQYFGPGTRLTVL.

The genes are TRBV7-8 and TRBJ1-1; tentatively, D is TRBD1 (5 bases). Trimming took 0 bases from V and 1 from J, leaving 18 bases between them. The V gene's germline CDR1 is SGHVS and CDR2 FQNEAQ. The CDR3 runs 18 residues. CDR3 amino acids: CASSLAGGLSSSNTEAFF. In nucleotides, the CDR3 is TGTGCCAGCAGCTTAGCGGGGGGACTTTCGAGTTCGAACACTGAAGCTTTCTTT. Filled out from reference TRBV7-8 and TRBJ1-1, the complete variable domain reads GAGVSQSPRYKVAKRGQDVALRCDPISGHVSLFWYQQALGQGPEFLTYFQNEAQLDKSGLPSDRFFAERPEGSVSTLKIQRTQQEDSAVYLCASSLAGGLSSSNTEAFFGQGTRLTVV.

This rearrangement joins TRBV6-1 to TRBJ1-2; TRBD1 matches at 7 bases. The CDR3 has 18 amino acids. The junction had 19 bases not matched to a gene; V was cut back by 4 bases and J by 5 bases. Per germline, CDR1 MNHNS and CDR2 SASEGT. The CDR3 region has the DNA TGTGCCAGCAGTGCCCTTACAGGGGCCGAAAGGAGAAAGTATGGCTACACCTTC. Translating it yields CASSALTGAERRKYGYTF.

The chain joins TRBV9 to TRBJ2-1, with D uncertain. In germline, CDR1 is SGDLS, CDR2 YYNGEE. The CDR3 extends over 12 amino acids. The V end was cut by 0 bases, the J end by 11 bases, with 9 bases between. This CDR3 reads CASSVAGEQQFF. DNA of the CDR3: TGTGCCAGCAGCGTAGCGGGCGAACAGCAGTTCTTC. Using reference TRBV9 and TRBJ2-1 for the parts outside the CDR3, the full variable domain is DSGVTQTPKHLITATGQRVTLRCSPRSGDLSVYWYQQSLDQGLQFLIQYYNGEERAKGNILERFSAQQFPDLHSELNLSSLELGDSALYFCASSVAGEQQFFGPGTRLTVL.

Regarding this clonotype: Relative to the germline gene, one junction end is altered; a read error may explain this. The chain couples TRBV9 to TRBJ2-1; 7 bases are shared with TRBD2. The length of the CDR3 is 19 residues. Germline V CDR1 and CDR2: SGDLS, YYNGEE. The CDR3 sequence is CASSVLAGATSGDYSEQFF. The DNA of the CDR3 is TGTGCCAGCAGCGTGCTGGCGGGAGCTACTTCCGGGGACTACAGTGAGCAGTTCTTC.

The V gene is TRBV4-1, the J gene TRBJ1-5, with TRBD1 matching 7 bases. The trim removed 4 bases at V and 6 bases at J, leaving 15 bases unmatched. Germline V gives CDR1 MGHRA, CDR2 YSYEKL. The CDR3 runs 17 residues. The CDR3 coding sequence is TGCGCCAGCAGCCTAAACCCGAGGGGGCCACGCATTCAGCCCCAGCATTTT. This codes for CASSLNPRGPRIQPQHF.

J is TRBJ1-1 and V is TRBV4-3; possibly TRBD1 for D (5 bases). The V end lost 3 bases, the J end lost 2 bases, and 13 bases lay between the germline ends. The germline gives CDR1 LGHNA, CDR2 YSLEER. The CDR3 is 15 amino acids. CDR3 loop: CASSQEGRENTEAFF. The CDR3 coding sequence is TGCGCCAGCAGCCAGGAGGGACGGGAAAACACTGAAGCTTTCTTT.

The V and J genes are TRBV7-9 and TRBJ1-4; D perhaps matches TRBD1 (6 bases). CDR3 length: 11 amino acids. Germline-derived CDR1 and CDR2 are SEHNR and FQNEAQ (reference sequence). The V end lost 6 bases, the J end lost 11 bases, and 10 bases lay between the germline ends. The CDR3 protein is CASRNTGKLFF. CDR3 sequence (DNA): TGTGCCAGCAGAAATACAGGGAAACTGTTTTTT.

This chain connects TRBV6-2 or TRBV6-3 to TRBJ1-5; D may be TRBD1 (6 bases). The CDR3 length is 16 residues. The V end was cut by 1 base, the J end by 7 bases, with 17 bases between. Germline CDR1 is MNHEY and CDR2 is SVGEGT. The DNA for the CDR3 is TGTGCCAGCAGTTACTATCAGGGGTCGGGTGACCAGCCCCAGCATTTT. This encodes CASSYYQGSGDQPQHF.

The gene calls are TRBV5-1 and TRBJ2-3; TRBD2 is a possible D gene (7 bases). The V end was cut by 1 base, the J end by 1 base, with 16 bases between. The CDR3 is 17 residues long. Germline CDR1 and CDR2: SGHRS and YFSETQ. The CDR3 bases are TGCGCCAGCAGCTTGCGCAGGGGAGGGGTCGGCACAGATACGCAGTATTTT. It yields the protein CASSLRRGGVGTDTQYF.

Notes on this clonotype: Possible read error: a much larger clone is one base away. This CDR3 fails to terminate in the conserved phenylalanine or tryptophan, so it likely reflects a read error. The genes are TRBV24-1 and TRBJ2-5; 8 bases are a match to TRBD1. After removal of 3 bases from V and 0 bases from J, the junction contained 2 bases not matched to a gene. Germline V gene data show CDR1 as KGHDR and CDR2 as SFDVKD. The length of the CDR3 is 15 residues. DNA for the CDR3: TGTGCCACCAGTGATCCGACAGGGGACCAAGAGACCCAGTACTCC. Its translation: CATSDPTGDQETQYS.

This sequence joins TRBV28 and TRBJ2-4; 9 bases match TRBD1. With V trimmed by 6 bases and J by 8 bases, 5 bases remained unmatched. The CDR3 length is 13 residues. Per the germline V gene, CDR1 is MDHEN and CDR2 is SYDVKM. The DNA for the CDR3 is TGTGCCAGCAGCCCTGGACAGGGGCACATTCAGTACTTC. It codes for CASSPGQGHIQYF.

This clonotype was detected a few times. The chain employs TRBV2 and TRBJ2-3, with TRBD1 matching over 10 bases. Trimming cost V 1 base and J 3 bases; bases outside gene matches: 4. The CDR3 is made up of 16 amino acids. Germline V lookup: CDR1 SNHLY, CDR2 FYNNEI. The CDR3, as DNA: TGTGCCAGCAGTGAAGGTTGGGACAGGGGAACAGATACGCAGTATTTT. This codes for CASSEGWDRGTDTQYF.

The chain joins TRBV4-3 to TRBJ2-2; D is uncertain. The CDR3 is 14 amino acids. Trimming took off 3 bases at V and 4 bases at J, with 9 bases between the two ends. Germline assignment: CDR1 LGHNA and CDR2 YSLEER. DNA for the CDR3: TGCGCCAGCAGCCAGGATCAAGGCACCGGGGAGCTGTTTTTT. Protein sequence: CASSQDQGTGELFF.

The chain links TRBV7-9 to TRBJ2-5, with D perhaps given as TRBD1 or TRBD2 (6 bases each). The V gene's germline CDR1 is SEHNR and CDR2 FQNEAQ (reference sequence). CDR3 length: 14 residues. The germline V and J ends were trimmed by 4 bases and 4 bases, with 13 bases remaining between them. The CDR3 loop is CASSYQQGGETQYF. As DNA, the CDR3 is TGTGCCAGCAGCTATCAACAGGGAGGAGAGACCCAGTACTTC.

This sequence joins TRBV20-1 and TRBJ2-1; no clear D gene. Trimming took 1 base from V and 7 from J, leaving 11 bases between them. CDR3 length equals 13 residues. Per germline, CDR1 DFQATT and CDR2 SNEGSKA (reference sequence). The CDR3 is CSARVPDSNEQFF. The CDR3 region has the DNA TGCAGTGCTAGAGTACCCGATTCGAATGAGCAGTTCTTC.

The chain uses TRBV29-1 and TRBJ1-4; no clear D. This CDR3 has 12 residues. Germline CDR1 SQVTM, CDR2 ANQGSEA. Between the trimmed V and J ends, which lost 7 bases and 4 bases, there was a span of 10 bases. CDR3 coding DNA: TGCAGCGCCACTCCCGATAATGAAAAACTGTTTTTT. Encoded protein: CSATPDNEKLFF.

The V and J genes are TRBV5-1 and TRBJ2-1, with TRBD2 matching over 11 bases. The CDR3 is made up of 18 amino acids. V dropped 3 bases and J dropped 2; count of bases not matched to a gene: 10. CDR1 is SGHRS, CDR2 YFSETQ, per germline. The CDR3 sequence is CASSSNAGLAVPYNEQFF. CDR3 coding DNA: TGCGCCAGCAGCTCCAATGCGGGACTAGCGGTCCCCTACAATGAGCAGTTCTTC.

This clonotype was counted between two and nine times. This chain joins TRBV28 and TRBJ2-1; the match to TRBD2 covers 8 bases. The CDR3 runs to 15 residues. The junction had 6 bases not matched to a gene; V was cut back by 7 bases and J by 1 base. CDR1 is MDHEN, CDR2 SYDVKM, per germline. CDR3 protein: CASKRLARSYNEQFF. The CDR3 coding sequence is TGTGCCAGCAAGAGACTAGCGCGGTCCTACAATGAGCAGTTCTTC.

V usage is TRBV9 and J usage is TRBJ2-1, with D perhaps TRBD2 (5 bases). CDR1 and CDR2 from the germline V gene are SGDLS and YYNGEE. V shed 3 bases and J shed 4 bases, with 14 bases lying between them. CDR3 length equals 15 residues. The CDR3 sequence is CASSGSSVSYNEQFF. CDR3 sequence (DNA): TGTGCCAGCAGCGGGAGTAGCGTGAGTTACAATGAGCAGTTCTTC.

This clonotype was seen only a few times. The chain is built from TRBV6-2 or TRBV6-3 and TRBJ2-5, with 8 bases matching TRBD1. The CDR3 contains 17 residues. From germline, CDR1 is MNHEY and CDR2 SVGEGT. Germline trimming cut 4 bases from V and 0 bases from J; bases unmatched to any gene: 10. This CDR3 is CASSSRLGTGYQETQYF. The CDR3, as DNA: TGTGCCAGCAGTTCCCGACTGGGGACAGGTTACCAAGAGACCCAGTACTTC.

The chain recombines TRBV9 with TRBJ2-7; possibly TRBD2 for D (6 bases). The germline V gene encodes CDR1 SGDLS and CDR2 YYNGEE. Trimming shortened V by 0 bases and J by 5 bases, and 15 bases separated the two germline ends. The CDR3 is 15 residues long. The CDR3 reads CASSVALEGYDEQYF. In DNA form, the CDR3 reads TGTGCCAGCAGCGTAGCATTGGAGGGGTACGACGAGCAGTACTTC.

This chain uses TRBV12-3 or TRBV12-4 with TRBJ2-7; tentatively, D is TRBD1 (6 bases). The CDR3 covers 14 residues. V lost 1 base and J 12 bases, leaving 19 bases between the germline ends. The CDR3 loop reads CASSLGTAGTSTYF. CDR3 nucleotide sequence: TGTGCCAGCAGTTTAGGGACAGCCGGTACGAGCACGTACTTC.